This is a list of T cell receptor beta chains from one sample in a study of blood T cell repertoires in COVID-19. Profiled with immunoSEQ multiplex PCR; TCRdb holds only in-frame clones, not every one. The table has around 110,000 clones, approximately 87% seen once. Material for sequencing was peripheral blood. The receptor set was obtained from a young man with acute or convalescent COVID-19. Both conserved end residues are part of each CDR3. Fields, in order: CDR3 protein, CDR3 DNA, clone size, J gene, D gene, V gene. The D gene is left open where the match is weak. Rows give clone size only sometimes, using once, few, many, or a class for an expanded clone.

CDR3 protein: CASSDEGKVEQFF
CDR3 DNA: TGTGCCAGCAGTGACGAGGGAAAGGTTGAGCAGTTCTTC
clone size: -
J gene: TRBJ2-1
D gene: -
V gene: TRBV6-4

CDR3 protein: CASSLYEGFTDTQYF
CDR3 DNA: TGTGCCAGCAGTTTATATGAGGGTTTCACAGATACGCAGTATTTT
clone size: -
J gene: TRBJ2-3
D gene: -
V gene: TRBV27

CDR3 protein: CASSQVVGNRYEQYF
CDR3 DNA: TGCGCCAGCAGCCAAGTCGTGGGAAACAGGTACGAGCAGTACTTC
clone size: once
J gene: TRBJ2-7
D gene: -
V gene: TRBV4-1

CDR3 protein: CASSASGTSEQYF
CDR3 DNA: TGTGCCAGCAGTGCTTCCGGGACAAGCGAGCAGTACTTC
clone size: -
J gene: TRBJ2-7
D gene: -
V gene: TRBV25-1

CDR3 protein: CASSSTGSPGEQYF
CDR3 DNA: TGCGCCAGCAGCTCTACAGGGAGCCCCGGGGAGCAGTACTTC
clone size: -
J gene: TRBJ2-7
D gene: -
V gene: TRBV5-1

CDR3 protein: CASSIGRGRTGELFF
CDR3 DNA: TGTGCCAGTAGTATAGGCAGGGGGCGAACCGGGGAGCTGTTTTTT
clone size: -
J gene: TRBJ2-2
D gene: TRBD1
V gene: TRBV19

CDR3 protein: CASSLDGRGGTEAFF
CDR3 DNA: TGCGCCAGCAGCTTGGATGGCAGGGGAGGGACTGAAGCTTTCTTT
clone size: -
J gene: TRBJ1-1
D gene: -
V gene: TRBV5-1

CDR3 protein: CASSVVGSRNEQFF
CDR3 DNA: TGTGCCAGCAGCGTAGTTGGTAGCCGTAATGAGCAGTTCTTC
clone size: -
J gene: TRBJ2-1
D gene: -
V gene: TRBV9

CDR3 protein: CASSRLAGGTYEQYF
CDR3 DNA: TGTGCCAGCAGCCGCCTAGCGGGGGGGACCTACGAGCAGTACTTC
clone size: -
J gene: TRBJ2-7
D gene: TRBD2
V gene: TRBV5-6

CDR3 protein: CASSPEVTSSGNTIYF
CDR3 DNA: TGCGCCAGCAGCCCAGAGGTAACCAGCTCTGGAAACACCATATATTTT
clone size: -
J gene: TRBJ1-3
D gene: -
V gene: TRBV4-1

CDR3 protein: CASSQRTGPYEQYF
CDR3 DNA: TGCGCCAGCAGCCAAAGGACAGGACCCTACGAGCAGTACTTC
clone size: -
J gene: TRBJ2-7
D gene: TRBD1
V gene: TRBV4-3

CDR3 protein: CASRPQQGWNTEAFF
CDR3 DNA: TGTGCCAGCAGACCCCAACAGGGCTGGAACACTGAAGCTTTCTTT
clone size: -
J gene: TRBJ1-1
D gene: -
V gene: TRBV6-4

CDR3 protein: CASSSRGGRRTEAFF
CDR3 DNA: TGTGCCAGCAGCTCAAGGGGAGGCCGGAGAACTGAAGCTTTCTTT
clone size: -
J gene: TRBJ1-1
D gene: -
V gene: TRBV6-5

CDR3 protein: CAWSVGATGGGNQPQHF
CDR3 DNA: TGTGCCTGGAGTGTGGGAGCGACGGGGGGAGGCAATCAGCCCCAGCATTTT
clone size: -
J gene: TRBJ1-5
D gene: -
V gene: TRBV30

CDR3 protein: CASSFTGYEQFF
CDR3 DNA: TGTGCCAGCAGTTTCACGGGGTATGAGCAGTTCTTC
clone size: -
J gene: TRBJ2-1
D gene: -
V gene: TRBV12-3/TRBV12-4

CDR3 protein: CASSPSASATNEKLFF
CDR3 DNA: TGTGCCAGCTCACCCTCAGCGAGTGCAACTAATGAAAAACTGTTTTTT
clone size: -
J gene: TRBJ1-4
D gene: -
V gene: TRBV18

CDR3 protein: CASSLGGLGQPQHF
CDR3 DNA: TGCGCCAGCAGCTTGGGGGGGCTCGGGCAGCCCCAGCATTTT
clone size: -
J gene: TRBJ1-5
D gene: -
V gene: TRBV5-1

CDR3 protein: CASSLEDRAQFF
CDR3 DNA: TGTGCCAGCAGCTTAGAGGACAGGGCTCAGTTCTTC
clone size: -
J gene: TRBJ2-1
D gene: TRBD1
V gene: TRBV7-6

CDR3 protein: CAISDTGGPSPLHF
CDR3 DNA: TGTGCCATCAGTGACACAGGGGGACCCTCACCCCTCCACTTT
clone size: -
J gene: TRBJ1-6
D gene: TRBD1
V gene: TRBV10-3

CDR3 protein: CASSLGWGGANVLTF
CDR3 DNA: TGCGCCAGCAGCCTCGGCTGGGGCGGGGCCAACGTCCTGACTTTC
clone size: few
J gene: TRBJ2-6
D gene: -
V gene: TRBV4-3

CDR3 protein: CASSLSTETGYGYTF
CDR3 DNA: TGTGCCAGCAGCTTATCGACAGAAACTGGCTATGGCTACACCTTC
clone size: -
J gene: TRBJ1-2
D gene: -
V gene: TRBV5-4

CDR3 protein: CASSLAGRGISNTEAFF
CDR3 DNA: TGCGCCAGCAGCTTGGCAGGCAGGGGTATTTCGAACACTGAAGCTTTCTTT
clone size: once
J gene: TRBJ1-1
D gene: -
V gene: TRBV5-1

CDR3 protein: CASSYDGGSYEQYF
CDR3 DNA: TGTGCCAGCAGCTACGACGGGGGCTCCTACGAGCAGTACTTC
clone size: -
J gene: TRBJ2-7
D gene: -
V gene: TRBV7-9

CDR3 protein: CATEGTTLNSPLHF
CDR3 DNA: TGTGCCACGGAGGGAACAACTCTGAATTCACCCCTCCACTTT
clone size: -
J gene: TRBJ1-6
D gene: -
V gene: TRBV7-9

CDR3 protein: CASSLVPGRGYTF
CDR3 DNA: TGTGCCAGCAGCTTAGTCCCAGGGAGGGGCTACACCTTC
clone size: -
J gene: TRBJ1-2
D gene: -
V gene: TRBV11-2

CDR3 protein: CASSLFGLAGGSLEQYF
CDR3 DNA: TGTGCCAGCAGCTTATTTGGACTAGCGGGGGGTTCATTGGAGCAGTACTTC
clone size: -
J gene: TRBJ2-7
D gene: TRBD2
V gene: TRBV7-2

CDR3 protein: CASSQSGQFEKLFF
CDR3 DNA: TGTGCCAGCAGCCAATCGGGACAGTTTGAAAAACTGTTTTTT
clone size: -
J gene: TRBJ1-4
D gene: TRBD1
V gene: TRBV5-8

CDR3 protein: CASSLGVAADEKLFF
CDR3 DNA: TGTGCCAGCAGCTTAGGGGTGGCTGCAGATGAAAAACTGTTTTTT
clone size: -
J gene: TRBJ1-4
D gene: -
V gene: TRBV5-4

CDR3 protein: CASSPEGRSGNQPQHF
CDR3 DNA: TGTGCCAGCAGCCCAGAGGGCAGGAGCGGCAATCAGCCCCAGCATTTT
clone size: -
J gene: TRBJ1-5
D gene: -
V gene: TRBV7-6

CDR3 protein: CATSREQEGNQPQHF
CDR3 DNA: TGTGCCACCAGCAGAGAACAGGAGGGGAATCAGCCCCAGCATTTT
clone size: -
J gene: TRBJ1-5
D gene: -
V gene: TRBV15

CDR3 protein: CATSTDRVGGELFF
CDR3 DNA: TGTGCCACCAGCACGGACAGGGTCGGCGGGGAGCTGTTTTTT
clone size: -
J gene: TRBJ2-2
D gene: TRBD1
V gene: TRBV15

CDR3 protein: CASSYTRGAGNEQFF
CDR3 DNA: TGTGCCAGCAGCTACACCCGTGGGGCCGGTAATGAGCAGTTCTTC
clone size: few
J gene: TRBJ2-1
D gene: -
V gene: TRBV13

CDR3 protein: CASSYSIIGSSYEQYF
CDR3 DNA: TGTGCCAGCAGTTACTCGATCATCGGGTCCTCCTACGAGCAGTACTTC
clone size: few
J gene: TRBJ2-7
D gene: -
V gene: TRBV6-5

CDR3 protein: CSARQGNEAFF
CDR3 DNA: TGCAGTGCTAGGCAGGGAAATGAAGCTTTCTTT
clone size: once
J gene: TRBJ1-1
D gene: -
V gene: TRBV20-1

CDR3 protein: CASSLSPRAGGETQYF
CDR3 DNA: TGTGCCAGCAGCTTGTCCCCGCGGGCAGGGGGAGAGACCCAGTACTTC
clone size: -
J gene: TRBJ2-5
D gene: TRBD1
V gene: TRBV5-4